This T cell receptor beta chain originates from a study of identical twins listed by TCRdb under 2016. Study-wide context: The study deep-sequenced TCR alpha and beta repertoires from monozygotic twins, unrelated adults of various ages and cord blood to test whether fetal clonotypes persist. Replicate twin experiments were performed at different times using different library preparation protocols to rule out contamination. The study at large found these results: Compared with coincidental sharing between unrelated individuals, out-of-frame TCR alpha sequences shared between twins had an excess of sequences with low generation probability. Recombination models systematically underestimated out-of-frame TCR alpha sharing in monozygotic twins but agreed with sharing between unrelated individuals. Invariant T cells such as MAIT and iNKT could partly confound zero-insertion analyses, although diverse VJ usage argued against such confounding for most clonotypes. In beta out-of-frame sequences, excess twin sharing was weaker, because having fewer shared sequences lowered the signal-to-noise ratio. Because the same donors could not be followed over many years, conclusions were based on cross-sectional statistical analysis. Abundant cord blood beta clonotypes carried fewer insertions; young adult naive repertoires showed a weaker similar trend, while memory repertoires showed none.

Regarding this clonotype: The antigen this receptor binds is unknown. It has no much larger one-base neighbor in the sample; base qualities were not kept.

V loses 5 bases at its end and J loses 6 bases; junction bases beyond the gene matches: 10. Sequences LGHNA (CDR1) and YSLEER (CDR2) are obtained from the germline V gene. Counted from cysteine to phenylalanine, this CDR3 has 16 amino acids. Left in the record is the CDR3 DNA by itself, 48 bases read in frame from the first base. Every donor was a healthy Caucasian. Three pairs of female monozygotic twins, all aged about 18 to 30 years, were included in the twin cohort. Positive isolation kits from Invitrogen were used to isolate the CD4+ and CD8+ T cell populations. The library relied on 5' RACE. The listed sequencing device is Illumina HiSeq 2000. Template switching introduced a universal primer binding site; the final cDNA contained a unique molecular identifier, enabling accurate counting of TCR cDNA molecules. First-strand cDNA for TCR alpha and beta chains was synthesized from specific primers in the conserved constant-segment region. To control for contamination, each cDNA library was double barcoded with a SMART-Mk sample barcode plus Illumina barcodes. TruSeq adapter sequences along with Illumina sample barcodes were introduced in two successive PCR steps. TCR alpha and beta cDNA libraries were sequenced on the Illumina HiSeq platform with custom primers. In the original analysis: MiGEC was used to process raw reads and extract unique molecular identifiers, and MiXCR was used to find CDR3 positions. Recombination models were inferred per individual with the repgenHMM and IGoR tools using an EM algorithm. Shared clonotype analysis was performed with the tcR package in R, normalizing sharing by the product of cloneset sizes. Out-of-frame nonproductive sequences were analyzed to study raw recombination free of thymic and clonal selection effects. TCRdb itself trimmed the public reads at Q25 with fastp, ran MiXCR and retained productive beta chains. Records with the same CDR3 protein are collapsed into one entry carrying the most frequent genes and DNA. The authors' filters were not applied to this entry. The sample has 210,000 or so distinct CDR3 sequences on record, about 15% of them singletons. The leading ten clones occupy 35% to 50% of the sample.

This sample also appeared in a second study, on T cells expressing NK-cell markers. The second study, in turn, reports: Three sorted T-cell subsets (CD3+CD56+NKG2C+, CD3+CD56+NKG2C- and CD3+CD56-NKG2C+) from under 10 donors had their TCR beta-chain repertoires profiled. Among the eight sequenced donors, seven were HCMV-seropositive and one was HCMV-seronegative. To restrict sorting to alphabetaTCR-expressing T cells, an anti-gammadeltaTCR antibody was added in several experiments. In several donors, the dominant CD3+CD56+NKG2C+ clonotypes were found to rank among the top 10 CD8+ clonotypes and to make up roughly 1.0-7.0% of CD8+ T cells. Those dominant clonotypes were again the most abundant among CD3+CD56-NKG2C+ cells in a few donors, at about 25-60.1%. Whether the expanded NKG2C-expressing T cell clones were specific for HCMV antigens was left unclear. All eight donors whose samples were sequenced were randomly selected healthy volunteers, three of them men and five women. A commercial ELISA kit detecting HCMV-specific IgG in serum was used to determine HCMV serostatus. MIGEC was used to demultiplex reads and group reads by UMI, and MiTCR was used to assemble and quantify clonotypes. Only TCR cDNA sequences supported by at least two reads were kept to exclude erroneous sequences. The tcR package was used for downstream repertoire analysis, and clonotypes were matched across fractions by CDR3 nucleotide sequence plus V segment. VDJmatch was used to annotate antigen specificity against VDJdb, with one amino acid substitution allowed in CDR3.

The sequencing input was CD8+ T cells sorted from blood. The rearrangement combines TRBV4-3 with TRBJ2-1, with 10 central nucleotides matching TRBD2. The receptor was isolated from a woman younger than 35 in good health. The CDR3 sequence is CASSSGLAGEGNEQFF. The nucleotides read TGCGCCAGCAGCTCCGGTCTAGCGGGAGAGGGCAATGAGCAGTTCTTC.